This T cell receptor (beta chain) comes out of a study of cytomegalovirus exposure and HLA in healthy donors. Study overall: As an earlier analysis found, roughly 180 million T cells yielded about 100 million unique TCR beta sequences.

The length of the CDR3 is 18 residues. Unmatched junction bases numbered 9, after V lost 4 bases and J lost 1 base. The germline V gene encodes CDR1 MNHEY and CDR2 SMNVEV (reference sequence). Points from the study as a whole: In an earlier analysis, most TCR beta V segments were productive about 87% or about 30% of the time. Common viral pathogens seemed to be connected with several of the most significant clusters, according to a later analysis. Likely technical artifact: a cluster of highly shared sequence variants.

A word on this clone: Its antigen is unidentified.

PCR was performed using 60 Vbeta and 13 Jbeta primers. Produced via immunoSEQ multiplex PCR; TCRdb's table is partial and in-frame only. This table has around 98,000 clones, about 81% appearing once. Sequencing was carried out using PBMCs. The receptor's source is a man between 35 and 55 years old in good health and CMV-seronegative. This chain connects TRBV27 to TRBJ2-4, with 11 positions matching TRBD1. The CDR3 DNA is TGTGCCAGCAGTTCCCTCGGACAGGGGGCGCGTGCCAAAAACATTCAGTACTTC. This codes for CASSSLGQGARAKNIQYF.